The entry below gives a single T cell receptor beta chain sequence along with its context. The CDR3 totals 13 residues. From germline, CDR1 is SQVTM and CDR2 ANQGSEA. Losses at the gene ends were 3 bases for V and 3 bases for J; bases not matched to a gene: 4. The data originate from a study of blood T cell repertoires in COVID-19. About the research overall: Sites in the United States, Italy and Spain provided acute and convalescent COVID-19 samples. From T cells, B-cell-depleted T cells, or PBMCs came the material, which was cDNA or gDNA.

Under the authors' procedure: By means of reference gene primer amplification, nucleated cell counts were estimated. Some clones are missing from TCRdb's copy, which holds only in-frame ones; the method was immunoSEQ multiplex PCR. That table is the source of V, J and clone size, and D and trimming were worked out from the DNA. The table includes approximately 280,000 clones, about 89% detected once. Sequencing input: peripheral blood. This TCR derives from a man in his forties with acute or convalescent COVID-19. V is TRBV29-1 and J is TRBJ1-2; 7 nucleotides agree with TRBD1. The chain's CDR3 is CSVDTGVYYGYTF. The CDR3 DNA reads as TGCAGCGTTGACACAGGGGTCTACTATGGCTACACCTTC.